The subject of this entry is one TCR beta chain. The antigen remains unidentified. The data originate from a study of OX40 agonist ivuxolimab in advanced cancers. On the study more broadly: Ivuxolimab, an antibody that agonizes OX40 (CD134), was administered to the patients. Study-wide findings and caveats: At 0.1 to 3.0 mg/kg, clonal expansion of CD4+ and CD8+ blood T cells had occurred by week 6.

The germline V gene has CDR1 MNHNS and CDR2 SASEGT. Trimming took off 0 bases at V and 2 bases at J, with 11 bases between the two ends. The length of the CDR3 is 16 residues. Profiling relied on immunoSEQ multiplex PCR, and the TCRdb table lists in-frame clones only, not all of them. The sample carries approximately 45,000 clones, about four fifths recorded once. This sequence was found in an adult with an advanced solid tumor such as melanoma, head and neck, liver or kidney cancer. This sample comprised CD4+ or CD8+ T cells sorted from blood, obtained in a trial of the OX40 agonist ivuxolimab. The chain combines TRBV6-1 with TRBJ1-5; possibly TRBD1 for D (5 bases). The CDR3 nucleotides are TGTGCCAGCAGTGAAGCTTCAGGAGGGGGCAATCAGCCCCAGCATTTT. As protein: CASSEASGGGNQPQHF.